This TCR beta chain appears in the sequencing data of a study of shared clonotypes between healthy human individuals (dated by TCRdb to the early 2020s). Background for the entire study: A few men and two women, aged 18 to 49 years, made up the cohort. To estimate repertoire size and how much clonotypes are shared between individuals, the study performed deep sequencing of blood TCR repertoires from about 5 healthy adults. Leukapheresis yielded between about 0.9 and 9 billion PBMCs per donor. Per donor, three plates each were used for CD4 naive and CD4 memory, two for CD8 naive, and one for CD8 memory. To increase sequencing depth and limit assay-specific biases, TCR repertoire library preparation and sequencing were carried out by different laboratories using diverse techniques.

This clone was counted between two and nine times. Its antigen target is currently unknown. There are no base qualities to consult, and no much larger clone falls within one base. Using the deep immunoSEQ assay, multiplex PCR amplified TCR CDR3 regions from genomic DNA. Extracted genomic DNA from each cell subset was spread evenly across all wells of several immunoSEQ 96-well plates, with each plate serving as a replicate. For sorted subsets, each replicate PCR was loaded with 200 ng genomic DNA, equivalent to approximately 33,000 T cell genomes. The purified libraries were quantified using a Qubit 3.0 fluorometer, sized with a Bioanalyzer 2100, and then quantified again using the KAPA Library Quantification kit. Each immunoSEQ 96-well plate was sequenced on its own single-read 150-cycle Illumina NextSeq 550 flow cell. In the source study's methods: The immunoSEQ output contained only junctional sequences without quality scores, so filtering could not match that applied to full-length reads. To assign V/J genes and CDR3, sequences were annotated against IMGT germline references using PyIR, a Python wrapper for IgBLAST v1.9. Reads were filtered out if the reads had weak V/J assignments (E-value above 1e-6), no CDR3, stop codons, out-of-frame junctions, or ambiguous translated residues. A V3J clonotype was defined by an identical inferred V gene, J gene, and CDR3 amino acid sequence. To compute the percentage overlap between repertoires, the number of shared unique clonotypes was divided by the size of the smaller repertoire. Richness of each repertoire was evaluated using RTK rarefaction, the Chao1 estimator, and Recon v2.1 estimates of unobserved clonotypes. Generation probabilities for all TCRbeta clonotypes obtained by the gDNA method from several donors were computed using OLGA. Entries here come from immuneACCESS through TCRdb and include only in-frame sequences with V and J called. Some clones fail to appear in such tables; in the studies checked, an unresolved V gene covers under half of the shortfall, and the cause of the remainder is unknown. Clone size and the V and J calls come from that table; the DNA yielded D and trimming. The sample table holds under 80,000 clones, of which around 57% were seen once. Around 50% of the sample belongs to the ten largest clones.

The CDR3 measures 14 amino acids from cysteine to phenylalanine. Kept here is only the CDR3 DNA, which spans 42 bases and is read in frame from base 1. According to the germline V gene (reference sequence), CDR1 reads LNHDA and CDR2 reads SQIVND. A distance of 9 bases separates the germline ends of V and J, which lose 1 base and 2 bases respectively. The donors were healthy, HIV-negative adults who had no recently reported acute infections or vaccinations. Only Caucasian adults living in Nashville, Tennessee, USA were represented among the donors. CD8 memory samples were composed of magnetically selected CD45RO+ cells combined with CCR7-negative CD45RA+ effector memory (TemRA) cells. After blood collection by leukapheresis, PBMCs were isolated using Ficoll-Histopaque density gradient centrifugation and then cryopreserved in the vapor phase of liquid nitrogen. Purity and quantity of every magnetically sorted T cell population were checked by analytical flow cytometry. Genomic DNA was isolated from every sorted fraction and measured by UV absorbance on a Nanodrop 2000c.

What the authors observed across the whole study: Naive subsets generally had larger estimated clonotype richness than memory subsets. Sampling was restricted to blood, and TCR repertoires in tissue are likely to differ from TCR repertoires in blood. Incomplete sequencing was indicated by rarefaction of sorted-subset datasets, despite the large sequencing depth. Clonotypes shared by all four sorted-subset donors showed higher generation probabilities than non-shared clonotypes. Because the study included only a small number of donors, the genetic and exposure-history diversity represented was limited. Pairwise subsampling led to the expectation that sequencing depth would affect the degree of clonotype sharing among donors. Sharing across a few donors was observed for roughly 5% of naive CD4, 3% to 3.5% of naive CD8, roughly 2.3% of memory CD4, and about 0.39% of memory CD8 clonotypes.

The clonotype originates from a man younger than 45 in good health. Sequenced sample: memory CD8+ T cells sorted from blood. In the paper's terms, the cell subset or site label means: CD45RO+ cells pooled with CCR7-negative TemRA cells. The rearranged chain carries TRBV19 and TRBJ2-7; too little of a D gene remains to name it. CDR3 loop: CASSIGNRPYEQYF. The nucleotide sequence is TGTGCCAGTAGTATAGGGAACAGACCCTACGAGCAGTACTTC.